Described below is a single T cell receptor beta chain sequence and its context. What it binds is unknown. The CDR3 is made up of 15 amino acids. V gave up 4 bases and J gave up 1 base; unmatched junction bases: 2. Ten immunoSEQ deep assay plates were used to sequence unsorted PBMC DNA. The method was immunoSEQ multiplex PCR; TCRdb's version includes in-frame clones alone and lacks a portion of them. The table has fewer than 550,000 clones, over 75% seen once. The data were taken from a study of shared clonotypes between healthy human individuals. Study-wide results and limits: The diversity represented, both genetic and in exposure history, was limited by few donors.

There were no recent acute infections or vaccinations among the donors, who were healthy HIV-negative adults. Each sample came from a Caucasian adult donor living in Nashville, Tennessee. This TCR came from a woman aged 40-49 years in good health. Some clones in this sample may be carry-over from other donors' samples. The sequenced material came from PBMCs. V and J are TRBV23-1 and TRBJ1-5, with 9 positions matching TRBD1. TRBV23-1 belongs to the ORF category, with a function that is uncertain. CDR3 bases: TGCGCCAGCAGTCGCGACAGGGGGAGCAATCAGCCCCAGCATTTT. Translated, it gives CASSRDRGSNQPQHF.